Listed below are T cell receptor beta chains from one sample, sequenced in a study of OX40 agonist ivuxolimab in advanced cancers. The repertoire was sequenced with immunoSEQ multiplex PCR; TCRdb's copy has only in-frame clones and lacks some. The repertoire holds tens of thousands of clones, approximately 91% seen once, with 0.25% to 0.3% in the top ten. Material: CD4+ or CD8+ T cells sorted from blood, obtained in a trial of the OX40 agonist ivuxolimab. The receptors stem from an adult with an advanced solid tumor such as melanoma, head and neck, liver or kidney cancer. Both conserved end residues are trimmed from each CDR3. Fields, in order: V gene, CDR3 length, CDR3 protein.

TRBV4-1	14	ASSQRGLAVEETQY
TRBV4-2	11	ASNGRGADTQY
TRBV28	12	ASSRHGTGNEQY
TRBV11-3	13	ASSFTGQGIGTQY
TRBV5-1	15	ASSALTSGGSTDTQY
TRBV6-1	15	ASSELRQGTSNQPQH
TRBV14	12	ASSHLWVTDTQY
TRBV6-5	12	ASSYGGLNSPLH
TRBV11-2	13	ASSLWADAHNEQF
TRBV18	12	ASSLVAGAYEQY
TRBV5-1	11	ASGTGTTDTQY
TRBV5-4	12	ASSPGQGLYEQY
TRBV9	15	ASSVGTGEWSNQPQH
TRBV5-1	10	ASSVTMDLWY
TRBV9	10	ASSAQGNTIY
TRBV5-1	12	ASSLASGQGAIS
TRBV29-1	8	SVGYNEQF
TRBV6-5	13	ASRTVKHPPYEQY
TRBV4-1	14	ASSRGTSGRTDTQY
TRBV5-1	12	ASSLTGGVETQY